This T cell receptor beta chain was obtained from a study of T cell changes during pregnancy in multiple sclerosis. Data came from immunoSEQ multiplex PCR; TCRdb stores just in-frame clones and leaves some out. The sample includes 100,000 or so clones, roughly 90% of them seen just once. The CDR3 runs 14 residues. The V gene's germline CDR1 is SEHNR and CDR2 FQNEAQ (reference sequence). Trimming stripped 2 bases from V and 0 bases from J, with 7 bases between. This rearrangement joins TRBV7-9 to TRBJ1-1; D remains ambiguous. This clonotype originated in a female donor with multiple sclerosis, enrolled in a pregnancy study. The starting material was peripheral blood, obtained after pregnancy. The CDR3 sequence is CASSLRGLNTEAFF. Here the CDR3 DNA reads TGTGCCAGCAGCTTACGCGGGTTGAACACTGAAGCTTTCTTT.